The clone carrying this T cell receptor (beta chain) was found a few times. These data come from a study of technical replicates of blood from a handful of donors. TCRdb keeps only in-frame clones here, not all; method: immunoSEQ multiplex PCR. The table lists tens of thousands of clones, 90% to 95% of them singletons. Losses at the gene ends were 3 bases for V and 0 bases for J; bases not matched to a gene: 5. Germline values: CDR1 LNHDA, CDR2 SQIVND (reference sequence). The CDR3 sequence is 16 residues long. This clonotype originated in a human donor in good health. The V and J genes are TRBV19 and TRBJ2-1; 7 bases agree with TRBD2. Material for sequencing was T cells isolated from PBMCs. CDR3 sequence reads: CASSISGGSSYNEQFF. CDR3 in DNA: TGTGCCAGTAGTATCTCGGGCGGGAGCTCCTACAATGAGCAGTTCTTC.